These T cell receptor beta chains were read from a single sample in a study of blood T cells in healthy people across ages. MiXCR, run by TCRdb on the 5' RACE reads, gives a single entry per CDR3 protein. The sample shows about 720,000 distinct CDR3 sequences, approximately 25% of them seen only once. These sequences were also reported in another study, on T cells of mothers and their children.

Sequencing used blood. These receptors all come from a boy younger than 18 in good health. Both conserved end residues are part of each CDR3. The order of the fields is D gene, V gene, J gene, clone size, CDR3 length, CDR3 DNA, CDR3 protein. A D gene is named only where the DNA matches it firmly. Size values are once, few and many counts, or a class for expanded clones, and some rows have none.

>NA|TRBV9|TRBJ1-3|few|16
TGTGCCAGCAGCGTAGTGGATGGGAGATCTGGAAACACCATATATTTT
CASSVVDGRSGNTIYF
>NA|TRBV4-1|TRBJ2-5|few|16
TGCGCCAGCAGCCAAGAGGTACCAGGGAACCAAGAGACCCAGTACTTC
CASSQEVPGNQETQYF
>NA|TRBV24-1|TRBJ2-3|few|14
TGTGCCACCAGTGTTACAGGTGGGGACCGTACGCAGTATTTT
CATSVTGGDRTQYF
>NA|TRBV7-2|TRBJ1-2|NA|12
TGTGCCGCGACAGTGGTCGACTATGACTACACCTTC
CAATVVDYDYTF
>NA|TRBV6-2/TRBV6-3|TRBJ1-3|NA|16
TGTGCCAGCAGTTACGTAGGGAAGAGCTCTGGAAACACCATATATTTT
CASSYVGKSSGNTIYF
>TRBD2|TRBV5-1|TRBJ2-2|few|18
TGCGCCAGCAGCACGGAGACTAGCGGGAGAGTCGACACCGGGGAGCTGTTTTTT
CASSTETSGRVDTGELFF
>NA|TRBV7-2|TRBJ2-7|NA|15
TGTGCCAGCAGCTTATACATGGGGGCATTGTACGAGCAGTACTTC
CASSLYMGALYEQYF
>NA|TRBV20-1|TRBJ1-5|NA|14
TGCAGTGGAAGGCAGGGGCAAACCAATCAGCCCCAGCATTTT
CSGRQGQTNQPQHF
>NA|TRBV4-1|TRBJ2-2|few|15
TGCGCCAGCAGCCAAGTCTCTATCCCGACCGGGGAGCTGTTTTTT
CASSQVSIPTGELFF
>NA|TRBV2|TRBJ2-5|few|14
TGTGCCAGCAGTGAAGCGCAAAGGAGGGAGACCCAGTACTTC
CASSEAQRRETQYF
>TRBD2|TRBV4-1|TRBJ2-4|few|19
TGCGCCAGCAGCCAACCTGTCCTAGCGGGAGGGAAAGCCAAAAACATTCAGTACTTC
CASSQPVLAGGKAKNIQYF
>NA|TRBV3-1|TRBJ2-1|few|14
TGTGCCAGCAGCCAAGCTGGGAAGAACAATGAGCAGTTCTTC
CASSQAGKNNEQFF
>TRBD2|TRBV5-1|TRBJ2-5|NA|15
TGCGCCAGCAGCTCTAGCGGGAATGATCAAGAGACCCAGTACTTC
CASSSSGNDQETQYF
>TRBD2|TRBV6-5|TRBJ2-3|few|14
TGTGCCAGCAAGATGTCCCTAGCGGGGCATACGCAGTATTTT
CASKMSLAGHTQYF
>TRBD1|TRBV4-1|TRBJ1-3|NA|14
TGCGCCAGCAGCCAAGGGACAGGGAGGAACACCATATATTTT
CASSQGTGRNTIYF
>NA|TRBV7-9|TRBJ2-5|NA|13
TGTGCCAGCAGCTGGAGACGGGAAGAGACCCAGTACTTC
CASSWRREETQYF
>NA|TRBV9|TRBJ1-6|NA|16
TGTGCCAGCAGCGCCGGACAGAGCTCCTATAATTCACCCCTCCACTTT
CASSAGQSSYNSPLHF
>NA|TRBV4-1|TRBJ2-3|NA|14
TGCGCCAGCAGCCAAGATGCGGGATCCCCTACGCAGTATTTT
CASSQDAGSPTQYF
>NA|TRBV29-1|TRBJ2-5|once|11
TGCAGCGTTGACTCGTCGGCGACCCAGTATTTC
CSVDSSATQYF
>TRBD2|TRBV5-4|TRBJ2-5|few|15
TGTGCCAGCAGCTTAAGTAGCGGGTGTCAAGAGACCCAGTACTTC
CASSLSSGCQETQYF
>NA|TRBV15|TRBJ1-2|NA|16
TGTGCCACCAGCAGAGATTTCAAGGGGCAAGGCTATGGCTACACCTTC
CATSRDFKGQGYGYTF
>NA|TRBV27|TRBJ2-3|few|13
TGTGCCACCGTCGGTCCTGTCACAGATACGCAGTATTTT
CATVGPVTDTQYF
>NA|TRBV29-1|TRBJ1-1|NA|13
TGCAGCGTTGAACCGACGTGGGGCACTGAAGCTTTCTTT
CSVEPTWGTEAFF
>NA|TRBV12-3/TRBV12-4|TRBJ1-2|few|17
TGTGCCAGCAGTTTAAGGGCTCGGACGGGGGGCGGCTATGGCTACACCTTC
CASSLRARTGGGYGYTF
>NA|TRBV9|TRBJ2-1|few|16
TGTGCCAGCAGCGCAGACCCCGGGACACTGTACAATGAGCAGTTCTTC
CASSADPGTLYNEQFF
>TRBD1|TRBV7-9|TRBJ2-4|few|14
TGTGCCAGCAGCTCACAGGGGGCAATGGACATTCAGTACTTC
CASSSQGAMDIQYF
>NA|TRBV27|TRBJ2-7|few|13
TGTGCCAGCAGTGACGGAGGGACTTACGAGCAGTACTTC
CASSDGGTYEQYF
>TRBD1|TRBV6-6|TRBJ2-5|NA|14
TGTGCCAGCAGGGAAACAGGGGGATGGGAGACCCAGTACTTC
CASRETGGWETQYF
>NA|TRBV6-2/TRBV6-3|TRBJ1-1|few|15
TGTGCCAGCAGCCCCAGTTTTCGGGGTAACACTGAAGCTTTCTTT
CASSPSFRGNTEAFF
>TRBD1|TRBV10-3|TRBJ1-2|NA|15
TGTGCCATCAGAAGACAGGGGGCGCGTGACTATGGCTACACCTTC
CAIRRQGARDYGYTF
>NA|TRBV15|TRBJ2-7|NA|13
TGTGCCACCAGCAGAGTACCCGGGTCCGAGCAGTACTTC
CATSRVPGSEQYF
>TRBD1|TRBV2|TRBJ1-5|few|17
TGTGCCAGCAGATCCTTACCCCGGGACAGGGGAGATCAGCCCCAGCATTTT
CASRSLPRDRGDQPQHF
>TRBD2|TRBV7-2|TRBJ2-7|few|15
TGTGCCAGCAGCTTAGGTGGCGGGAGCCTCTACGAGCAGTACTTC
CASSLGGGSLYEQYF
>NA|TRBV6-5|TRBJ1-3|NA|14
TGTGCCAGCACTCCGGGCTACTCTGGAAACACCATATATTTT
CASTPGYSGNTIYF
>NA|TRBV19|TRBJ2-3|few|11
TGTGCCAGTAGTAGCTCCGTTACGCAGTATTTT
CASSSSVTQYF
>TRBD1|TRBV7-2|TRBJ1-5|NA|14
TGTGCCAGCAGCCGACCGGGACAGAATCAGCCCCAGCATTTT
CASSRPGQNQPQHF
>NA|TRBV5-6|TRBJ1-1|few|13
TGTGCCAGCAGGCAGGGGCCTGACACTGAAGCTTTCTTT
CASRQGPDTEAFF
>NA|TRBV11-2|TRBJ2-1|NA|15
TGTGCCAGCAGCCCCTTTTTACCCTCCTACAATGAGCAGTTCTTC
CASSPFLPSYNEQFF
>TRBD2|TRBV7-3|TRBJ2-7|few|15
TGTGCCAGCAGCTTAGGGACCAAACTAGCGGCTGAGCAGTACTTC
CASSLGTKLAAEQYF
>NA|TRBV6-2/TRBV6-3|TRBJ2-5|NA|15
TGTGCCAGCGGGGGTTGGCTGGCAGACAAAGAGACCCAGTACTTC
CASGGWLADKETQYF
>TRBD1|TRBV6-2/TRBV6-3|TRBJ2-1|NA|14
TGTGCCAGCAGTACCGGGACAGGGTTGAATGAGCAGTTCTTC
CASSTGTGLNEQFF
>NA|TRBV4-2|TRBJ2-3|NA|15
TGTGCCAGCAGCCAATTAGGTGGGAGCACAGATACGCAGTATTTT
CASSQLGGSTDTQYF